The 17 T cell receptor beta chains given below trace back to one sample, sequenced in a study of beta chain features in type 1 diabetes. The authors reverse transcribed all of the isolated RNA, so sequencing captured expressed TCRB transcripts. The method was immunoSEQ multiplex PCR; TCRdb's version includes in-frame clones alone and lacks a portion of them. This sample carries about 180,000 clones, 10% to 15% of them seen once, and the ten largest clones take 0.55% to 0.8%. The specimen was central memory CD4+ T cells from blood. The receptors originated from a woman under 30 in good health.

CDR3 residues: CASSQTGGTEAFF. Here the CDR3 DNA reads TGTGCCAGCAGCCAGACAGGGGGCACTGAAGCTTTCTTT. V and J are TRBV6-6 and TRBJ1-1; 9 bases align to TRBD1. The ends lost 6 bases at V and 4 bases at J; junction bases unmatched: 3. The germline V gene encodes CDR1 MNHNY and CDR2 SVGAGI (reference sequence). The CDR3 is 13 amino acids.

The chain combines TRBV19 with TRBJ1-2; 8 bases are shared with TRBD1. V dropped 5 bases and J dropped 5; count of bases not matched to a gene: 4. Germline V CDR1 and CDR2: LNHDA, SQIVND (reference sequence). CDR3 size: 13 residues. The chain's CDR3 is CASSGQGIYGYTF. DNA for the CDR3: TGTGCCAGTAGTGGACAGGGAATATATGGCTACACCTTC.

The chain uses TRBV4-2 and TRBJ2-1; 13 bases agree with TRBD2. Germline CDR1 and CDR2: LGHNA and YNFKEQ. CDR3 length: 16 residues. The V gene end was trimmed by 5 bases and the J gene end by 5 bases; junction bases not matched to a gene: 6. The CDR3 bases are TGTGCCAGCAGCGTTACCGGGACTAGCGGGAACAATGAGCAGTTCTTC. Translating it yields CASSVTGTSGNNEQFF.

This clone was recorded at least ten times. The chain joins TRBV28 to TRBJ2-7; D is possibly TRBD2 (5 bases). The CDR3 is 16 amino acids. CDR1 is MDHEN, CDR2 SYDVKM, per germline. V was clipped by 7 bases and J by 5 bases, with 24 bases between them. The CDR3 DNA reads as TGTGCCAGCAATTTTCCCCGCGAACTAGGGAGTCACGAGCAGTACTTC. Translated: CASNFPRELGSHEQYF.

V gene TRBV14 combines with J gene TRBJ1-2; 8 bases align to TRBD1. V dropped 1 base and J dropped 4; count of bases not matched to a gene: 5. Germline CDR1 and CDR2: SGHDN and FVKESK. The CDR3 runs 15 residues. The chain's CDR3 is CASSQGSDRGYGYTF. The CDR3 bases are TGTGCCAGCAGCCAAGGTTCCGACAGGGGCTATGGCTACACCTTC.

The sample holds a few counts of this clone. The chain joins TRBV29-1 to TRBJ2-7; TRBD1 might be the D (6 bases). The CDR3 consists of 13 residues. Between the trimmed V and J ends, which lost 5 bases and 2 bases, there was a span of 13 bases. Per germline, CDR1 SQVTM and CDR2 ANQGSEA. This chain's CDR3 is CSVQRTATYEQYF. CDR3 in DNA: TGCAGCGTTCAGAGGACAGCAACCTACGAGCAGTACTTC.

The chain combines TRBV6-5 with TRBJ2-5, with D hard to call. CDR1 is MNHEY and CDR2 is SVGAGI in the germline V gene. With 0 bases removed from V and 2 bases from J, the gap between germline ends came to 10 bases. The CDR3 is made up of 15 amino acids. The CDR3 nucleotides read TGTGCCAGCAGTTACTCACCGAGTCCTCAAGAGACCCAGTACTTC. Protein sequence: CASSYSPSPQETQYF.

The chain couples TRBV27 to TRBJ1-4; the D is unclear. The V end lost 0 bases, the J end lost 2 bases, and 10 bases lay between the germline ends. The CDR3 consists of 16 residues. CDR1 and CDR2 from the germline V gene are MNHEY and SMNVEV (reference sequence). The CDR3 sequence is CASSLSYGWTNEKLFF. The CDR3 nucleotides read TGTGCCAGCAGTTTATCTTACGGGTGGACTAATGAAAAACTGTTTTTT. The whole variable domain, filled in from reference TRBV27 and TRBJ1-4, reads EAQVTQNPRYLITVTGKKLTVTCSQNMNHEYMSWYRQDPGLGLRQIYYSMNVEVTDKGDVPEGYKVSRKEKRNFPLILESPSPNQTSLYFCASSLSYGWTNEKLFFGSGTQLSVL.

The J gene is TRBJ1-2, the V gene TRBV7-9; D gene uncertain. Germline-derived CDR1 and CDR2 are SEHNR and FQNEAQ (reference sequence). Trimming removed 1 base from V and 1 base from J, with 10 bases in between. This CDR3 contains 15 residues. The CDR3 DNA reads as TGTGCCAGCAGCTTAGTTGGCACCAGTAACTATGGCTACACCTTC. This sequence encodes CASSLVGTSNYGYTF.

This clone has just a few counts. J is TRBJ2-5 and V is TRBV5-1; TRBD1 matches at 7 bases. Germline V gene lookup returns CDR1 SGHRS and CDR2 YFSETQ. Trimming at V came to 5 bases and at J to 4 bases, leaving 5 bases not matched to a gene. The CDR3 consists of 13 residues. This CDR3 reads CASRRDRGETQYF. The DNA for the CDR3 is TGCGCCAGCAGAAGGGACAGAGGAGAGACCCAGTACTTC.

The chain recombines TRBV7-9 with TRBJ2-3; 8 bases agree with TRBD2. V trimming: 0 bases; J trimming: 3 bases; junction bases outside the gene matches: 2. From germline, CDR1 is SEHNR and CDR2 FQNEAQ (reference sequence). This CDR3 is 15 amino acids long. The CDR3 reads CASSLASSGTDTQYF. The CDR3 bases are TGTGCCAGCAGCTTAGCCTCTAGCGGGACAGATACGCAGTATTTT.

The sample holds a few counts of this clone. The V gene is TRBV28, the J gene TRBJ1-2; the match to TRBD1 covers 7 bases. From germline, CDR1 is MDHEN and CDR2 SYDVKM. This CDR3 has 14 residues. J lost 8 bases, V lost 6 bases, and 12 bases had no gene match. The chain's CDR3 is CASSNSDRRNGYTF. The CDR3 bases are TGTGCCAGCAGCAACTCGGACAGGAGGAACGGCTACACCTTC.

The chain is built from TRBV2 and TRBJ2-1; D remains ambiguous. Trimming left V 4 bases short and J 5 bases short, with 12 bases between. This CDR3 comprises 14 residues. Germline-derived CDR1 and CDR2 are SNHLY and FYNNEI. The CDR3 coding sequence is TGTGCCAGCAGTGGCGAGGATTGGCACAATGAGCAGTTCTTC. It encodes CASSGEDWHNEQFF.

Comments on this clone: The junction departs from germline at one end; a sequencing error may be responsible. The CDR3 sequence is CASSLGFVQGPARGEQYF. In DNA, the CDR3 is TGTGCTAGCAGCTTAGGTTTCGTACAGGGGCCCGCGCGGGGCGAGCAGTACTTC. J is TRBJ2-7 and V is TRBV7-7; possibly TRBD1 for D (7 bases). This CDR3 contains 18 residues. Looked up from germline, CDR1 is SSHAT and CDR2 is FNYEAQ (reference sequence). The whole variable domain, filled in from reference TRBV7-7 and TRBJ2-7, reads GAGVSQSPRYKVTKRGQDVTLRCDPISSHATLYWYQQALGQGPEFLTYFNYEAQPDKSGLPSDRFSAERPEGSISTLTIQRTEQRDSAMYRCASSLGFVQGPARGEQYFGPGTRLTVT.

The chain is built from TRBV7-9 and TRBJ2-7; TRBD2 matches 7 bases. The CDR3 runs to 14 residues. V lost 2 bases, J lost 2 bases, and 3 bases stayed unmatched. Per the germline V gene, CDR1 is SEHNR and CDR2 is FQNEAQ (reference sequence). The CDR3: CASSLSAGAYEQYF. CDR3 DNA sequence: TGTGCCAGCAGCTTATCGGCGGGGGCCTACGAGCAGTACTTC.

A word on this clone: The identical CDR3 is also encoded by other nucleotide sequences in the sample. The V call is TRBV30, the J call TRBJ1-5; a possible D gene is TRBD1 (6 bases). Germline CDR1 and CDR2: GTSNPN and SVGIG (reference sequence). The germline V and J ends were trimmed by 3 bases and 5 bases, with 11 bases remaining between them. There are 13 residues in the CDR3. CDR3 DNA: TGTGCCTGGAGCCCCAGGGGAGATCAGCCCCAGCATTTT. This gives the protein CAWSPRGDQPQHF.

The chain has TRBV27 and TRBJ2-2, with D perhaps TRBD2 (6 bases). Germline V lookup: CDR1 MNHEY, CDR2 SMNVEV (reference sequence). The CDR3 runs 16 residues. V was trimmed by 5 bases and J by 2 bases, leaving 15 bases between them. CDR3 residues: CASSTTPGGNTGELFF. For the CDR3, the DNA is TGTGCCAGCAGTACGACGCCCGGGGGTAACACCGGGGAGCTGTTTTTT.